One and the same sample provided the 31 T cell receptor beta chains below, sequenced in a study of blood T cells in healthy people across ages. Primers used in a second PCR of about 7 to 11 cycles were a sample-barcoded 5' primer and a J-beta primer mix. One entry per CDR3 protein, called by TCRdb with MiXCR from the 5' RACE reads. The table includes about 1.6 million distinct CDR3 sequences, roughly 32% detected once. The material sequenced was blood. The source of these receptors is a woman in her 30s in good health.

This clonotype was recorded a few times. This sequence joins TRBV20-1 and TRBJ2-7, with 9 bases identical to TRBD2. Matching the DNA end better, TRBJ2-5 makes the J call doubtful. In germline, CDR1 is DFQATT, CDR2 SNEGSKA (reference sequence). The CDR3 runs to 18 residues. The CDR3 bases are TGCAGTGCTAGAGGGGTCGGGTTAGGACTAGCGCGGAGCGGGACCCAGTACTTC. This sequence encodes CSARGVGLGLARSGTQYF.

The sample holds many counts of this clonotype. This chain links TRBV11-2 with TRBJ2-1; the D is unclear. Trimming took off 6 bases at V and 3 bases at J, with 6 bases between the two ends. There are 12 residues in the CDR3. Germline CDR1 SGHAT, CDR2 FQNNGV. CDR3 in DNA: TGTGCCAGCAGGGCTTACTACAATGAGCAGTTCTTC. Translation gives CASRAYYNEQFF.

With respect to this clonotype: One end of the junction does not line up with germline, which may come from a read error. The chain is built from TRBV4-1 and TRBJ1-5; no firm D call. Germline CDR1 reads MGHRA; CDR2 reads YSYEKL. There are 17 residues in the CDR3. The CDR3 sequence is CTSSQGVVGWSNQPQHF. The CDR3 DNA is TGCACCAGCAGCCAAGGTGTCGTGGGATGGAGCAATCAGCCCCAGCATTTT.

This clonotype has ten or more counts. V usage is TRBV28 and J usage is TRBJ2-7, with TRBD2 as a possible D gene (6 bases). Germline V gives CDR1 MDHEN, CDR2 SYDVKM. The V and J ends lost 5 bases and 0 bases respectively, with 14 bases between them. The CDR3 runs 15 residues. The DNA of the CDR3 is TGTGCCAGCAGTCCCCGGAGTAGCGGCTCCTACGAGCAGTACTTC. It codes for CASSPRSSGSYEQYF.

The rearrangement uses TRBV4-2 and TRBJ2-5, with 7 positions matching TRBD2. The CDR3 is 17 amino acids. V lost 0 bases and J lost 5; bases outside the gene matches: 12. Germline CDR1 LGHNA, CDR2 YNFKEQ. CDR3 loop: CASSQEGSGTPRETQYF. Here the CDR3 DNA reads TGTGCCAGCAGCCAAGAAGGGAGCGGGACCCCGCGCGAGACCCAGTACTTC.

In the case of this clonotype: A much larger clone differs from this one at a single base, so this may be a read error. The chain employs TRBV7-8 and TRBJ2-5, with D perhaps matching TRBD1 (7 bases). Trimming pared 10 bases from V and 5 bases from J, leaving 20 bases between. CDR1 SGHVS and CDR2 FQNEAQ come from the germline V gene. This CDR3 contains 14 residues. The CDR3 coding sequence is TGTGCCAACAGACCGCTCGGAGGGGGCGAGACCCAGTACTTC. Its translation is CANRPLGGGETQYF.

CDR3 sequence reads: CATSTVRASGSLSSYNEQFF. As DNA, the CDR3 is TGTGCCACCAGCACCGTAAGGGCTAGCGGGAGCCTGAGCTCCTACAATGAGCAGTTCTTC. The genes are TRBV15 and TRBJ2-1, with 10 bases that match TRBD2. V lost 4 bases to trimming and J lost 0 bases; unmatched junction nucleotides: 15. Germline CDR1 LNHNV, CDR2 YYDKDF (reference sequence). The length of the CDR3 is 20 residues.

V is TRBV27 and J is TRBJ2-7; 9 nucleotides line up with TRBD2. V shed 7 bases and J 6 bases; nucleotides not matched to a gene: 7. This CDR3 has 13 amino acids. CDR1 and CDR2 from the germline V gene are MNHEY and SMNVEV (reference sequence). In nucleotides, the CDR3 is TGTGCCAGCACGGGACCAGCGGGAGGCGAGCAGTACTTC. Protein: CASTGPAGGEQYF.

The sample holds one count of this clonotype. V usage is TRBV12-3 or TRBV12-4 and J usage is TRBJ2-1; 12 bases are shared with TRBD2. Trimming took 5 bases from V and 7 from J; bases not matched to a gene: 6. The CDR3 length is 15 residues. CDR3 protein: CASSRRLAGVNEQFF. In nucleotides, the CDR3 is TGTGCCAGCAGTCGGCGACTAGCGGGAGTTAATGAGCAGTTCTTC.

This clonotype was recorded many times. The CDR3 is CSISTSYNEQFF. As DNA, the CDR3 is TGCAGCATTTCCACAAGTTACAATGAGCAGTTCTTC. The chain joins TRBV29-1 to TRBJ2-1; D gene uncertain. V was pared by 8 bases and J by 4 bases, with 12 bases between. CDR1 is SQVTM, CDR2 ANQGSEA, per germline. CDR3 length equals 12 residues.

A few counts support this clonotype. The V and J genes are TRBV7-2 and TRBJ2-7; TRBD2 might be the D (7 bases). CDR1 is SGHTA and CDR2 is FQGNSA in the germline V gene. The CDR3 has 16 amino acids. Trimming took 2 bases from V and 2 from J, leaving 16 bases between them. This chain's CDR3 is CASSLLGGTNTYEQYF. The CDR3 DNA reads TGTGCCAGCAGCTTACTAGGGGGGACTAACACCTACGAGCAGTACTTC.

V usage is TRBV15 and J usage is TRBJ2-7, with TRBD2 as a possible D gene (6 bases). V shed 4 bases and J shed 5 bases, with 27 bases lying between them. The CDR3 extends over 18 amino acids. Germline CDR1 is LNHNV and CDR2 is YYDKDF (reference sequence). DNA of the CDR3: TGTGCCACCAGCACCTTTTTTAATTTGGGGGGATCTTACAACGAGCAGTACTTC. It codes for CATSTFFNLGGSYNEQYF.

The rearrangement links TRBV20-1 to TRBJ2-3, with D uncertain. The germline V gene encodes CDR1 DFQATT and CDR2 SNEGSKA (reference sequence). The length of the CDR3 is 13 residues. As DNA, the CDR3 is TGCAGGGCGCACCGCCAAAGCACAGATACGCAGTATTTT. As protein: CRAHRQSTDTQYF.

J is TRBJ1-5 and V is TRBV20-1; TRBD1 aligns across 7 bases. The CDR3 totals 11 residues. CDR1 is DFQATT, CDR2 SNEGSKA, per germline (reference sequence). V was pared by 6 bases and J by 7 bases, with 3 bases of the junction left unmatched. CDR3 sequence: CSAQGGQPQHF. Here the CDR3 DNA reads TGCAGTGCGCAGGGGGGCCAGCCCCAGCATTTT.

The rearrangement uses TRBV5-6 and TRBJ1-2; no definite D call. Trimming removed 5 bases at V and 8 bases at J, with 13 bases between. The length of the CDR3 is 12 residues. Germline-derived CDR1 and CDR2 are SGHDT and YYEEEE. DNA for the CDR3: TGTGCCAGCAGATCCGCGGCACGGGGCTACACCTTC. Translated: CASRSAARGYTF. The complete variable domain, with remaining parts taken from reference TRBV5-6 and TRBJ1-2, reads DAGVTQSPTHLIKTRGQQVTLRCSPKSGHDTVSWYQQALGQGPQFIFQYYEEEERQRGNFPDRFSGHQFPNYSSELNVNALLLGDSALYLCASRSAARGYTFGSGTRLTVV.

The chain combines TRBV2 with TRBJ1-1; 8 nucleotides line up with TRBD1. The CDR3 contains 16 residues. V lost 5 bases, J lost 3 bases, and 11 bases stayed unmatched. Germline CDR1 is SNHLY and CDR2 is FYNNEI. In DNA, the CDR3 is TGTGCCAGCAGTCCCGGGACAGGTATTGATTACACTGAAGCTTTCTTT. Its protein product is CASSPGTGIDYTEAFF.

This clonotype has just a few counts. The genes are TRBV3-1 and TRBJ2-7; TRBD2 agrees at 9 bases. This CDR3 comprises 14 residues. The V gene's germline CDR1 is LGHDT and CDR2 YNNKEL (reference sequence). V lost 4 bases to trimming and J lost 6 bases; unmatched junction nucleotides: 7. The CDR3 DNA reads TGTGCCAGCAGCCCCGGGACTAGCTGGTTCGAGCAGTACTTC. This translates into CASSPGTSWFEQYF.

This clonotype occurred a few times. The chain uses TRBV29-1 and TRBJ2-1, with D unresolved. The CDR3 loop spans 12 amino acids. Germline V lookup: CDR1 SQVTM, CDR2 ANQGSEA. Trimming cost V 2 bases and J 4 bases, with 6 bases left between them. The CDR3 region is CSVEHRYNEQFF. DNA of the CDR3: TGCAGCGTTGAACACAGATACAATGAGCAGTTCTTC.

This clonotype was seen a single time. The J gene is TRBJ2-3, the V gene TRBV7-3; 8 positions match TRBD2. Germline V CDR1 and CDR2: SGHTA, FQGTGA. The ends lost 5 bases at V and 4 bases at J; junction bases unmatched: 5. The CDR3 spans 14 residues. The CDR3 DNA reads TGTGCCAGCAGCCCCACAGCGGGAGCAGATACGCAGTATTTT. The encoded protein is CASSPTAGADTQYF.

This clonotype showed up just a few times. The genes are TRBV7-2 and TRBJ2-7; 9 bases are a match to TRBD2. The CDR3 is made up of 17 amino acids. The germline V gene encodes CDR1 SGHTA and CDR2 FQGNSA. The V gene end was trimmed by 1 base and the J gene end by 1 base; junction bases not matched to a gene: 8. CDR3 in amino acids: CASSLGGGRASSYEQYF. The CDR3 DNA follows: TGTGCCAGCAGCTTAGGCGGCGGGAGGGCCTCGTCCTACGAGCAGTACTTC.

The table lists this clonotype with many counts. This chain links TRBV12-3 or TRBV12-4 with TRBJ2-3; D ambiguous. V was shortened by 3 bases and J by 4 bases, with 8 bases between the two germline ends. This CDR3 has 13 amino acids. The CDR3 protein is CASSFPGADTQYF. Here the CDR3 DNA reads TGTGCCAGCAGTTTCCCCGGAGCAGATACGCAGTATTTT.

Notes on this clonotype: A read error may explain this, as a much larger clone is one base away. The chain recombines TRBV5-1 with TRBJ2-3; perhaps TRBD1 as D (5 bases). This CDR3 is 16 amino acids long. The germline V gene has CDR1 SGHRS and CDR2 YFSETQ. The DNA for the CDR3 is TGCGCCAGCAGCTTGGTGACTGCCGTTAGCACAGGTACGCAGTATTTT. Translating gives CASSLVTAVSTGTQYF.

This clonotype has more than one count but fewer than ten. The chain is built from TRBV11-2 and TRBJ2-3; TRBD1 agrees at 8 bases. The CDR3 has 18 residues. CDR1 is SGHAT, CDR2 FQNNGV, per germline. After removal of 5 bases from V and 3 bases from J, the junction contained 16 bases not matched to a gene. This CDR3 is CASSDGMAGGVVTDTQYF. DNA of the CDR3: TGTGCCAGCAGCGACGGGATGGCAGGGGGCGTAGTGACAGATACGCAGTATTTT.

In this sample, this clonotype turned up a few times. This chain uses TRBV12-3 or TRBV12-4 with TRBJ2-1, with TRBD2 identical over 15 bases. V was pared by 6 bases and J by 10 bases, with 4 bases of the junction left unmatched. The CDR3 totals 14 residues. This chain's CDR3 is CASRGTSGGSEQFF. In DNA form, the CDR3 reads TGTGCCAGCAGGGGGACTAGCGGGGGGAGCGAGCAGTTCTTC.

Only a few counts were recorded for this clonotype. CDR3 bases: TGTGCCAGCAGCTTACGAGGTCAGAAGAGGAATGGCTACACCTTC. This gives the protein CASSLRGQKRNGYTF. The chain has TRBV7-2 and TRBJ1-2; D is uncertain. The CDR3 has 15 amino acids. V was shortened by 2 bases and J by 6 bases, with 16 bases between the two germline ends. Per germline, CDR1 SGHTA and CDR2 FQGNSA.

V gene TRBV10-3 combines with J gene TRBJ2-1; 9 nucleotides agree with TRBD2. Germline CDR1 and CDR2: ENHRY and SYGVKD. The J segment lost 9 bases and the V segment lost 6 bases, leaving 9 bases of the junction unmatched. This CDR3 is 14 amino acids long. The CDR3 sequence: CAIRIAGDWSEQFF. CDR3 DNA sequence: TGTGCCATCAGGATAGCGGGAGATTGGAGTGAGCAGTTCTTC.

This clonotype was recorded at least ten times. The chain is built from TRBV5-1 and TRBJ2-7, with TRBD2 identical over 14 bases. The CDR3 is 17 residues long. Germline values: CDR1 SGHRS, CDR2 YFSETQ. With 4 bases clipped from V and 0 bases from J, the junction kept 6 bases outside the gene matches. Here the CDR3 reads CASSAGTSGGSSYEQYF. The DNA of the CDR3 is TGCGCCAGCAGCGCCGGGACTAGCGGGGGCTCCTCCTACGAGCAGTACTTC.

This chain links TRBV20-1 with TRBJ1-1; D gene unclear. Trimming pared 0 bases from V and 3 bases from J, leaving 11 bases between. The germline gives CDR1 DFQATT, CDR2 SNEGSKA (reference sequence). The CDR3 sequence is 14 residues long. In DNA form, the CDR3 reads TGCAGTGCTAGAGATACGTCAGATTACACTGAAGCTTTCTTT. Translating it yields CSARDTSDYTEAFF.

The chain combines TRBV6-4 with TRBJ1-4; the D is unclear. There are 13 residues in the CDR3. Germline V CDR1 and CDR2: MRHNA, SNTAGT. V lost 5 bases to trimming and J lost 8 bases, with 12 bases between them. The CDR3 region is CASSREVGEKLFF. CDR3 DNA: TGTGCCAGCAGTAGGGAAGTGGGCGAAAAACTGTTTTTT.

The chain joins TRBV29-1 to TRBJ1-4; the match to TRBD1 covers 7 bases. The CDR3 spans 14 residues. With 6 bases clipped from V and 10 bases from J, the junction kept 14 bases outside the gene matches. Per germline, CDR1 SQVTM and CDR2 ANQGSEA. CDR3 amino acids: CSVATGYPSGKLFF. The DNA for the CDR3 is TGCAGCGTCGCGACAGGGTACCCCAGTGGAAAACTGTTTTTT.

This clonotype has just a few counts. This sequence joins TRBV4-1 and TRBJ2-5, with 8 bases lining up with TRBD2. The ends lost 1 base at V and 2 bases at J; junction bases unmatched: 12. The germline gives CDR1 MGHRA, CDR2 YSYEKL. The CDR3 covers 18 residues. The CDR3 sequence is CASSQGLTVAGLQETQYF. DNA for the CDR3: TGCGCCAGCAGCCAAGGCTTAACTGTAGCGGGATTACAAGAGACCCAGTACTTC.